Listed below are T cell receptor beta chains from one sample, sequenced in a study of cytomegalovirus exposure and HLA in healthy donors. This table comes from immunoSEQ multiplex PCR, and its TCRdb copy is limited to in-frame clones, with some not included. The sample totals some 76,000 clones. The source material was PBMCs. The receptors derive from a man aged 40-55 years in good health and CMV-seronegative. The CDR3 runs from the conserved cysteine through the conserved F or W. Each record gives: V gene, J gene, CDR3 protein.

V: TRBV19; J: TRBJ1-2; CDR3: CASSIRDYGYTF
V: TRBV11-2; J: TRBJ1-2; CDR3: CASSSLRGGDYGYTF
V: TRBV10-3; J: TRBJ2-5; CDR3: CAISAGVEETQYF
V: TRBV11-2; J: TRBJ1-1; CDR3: CASSLEGTPNTEAFF
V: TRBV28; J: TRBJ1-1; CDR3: CATSGLVSWAFF
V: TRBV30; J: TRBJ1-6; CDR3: CAWSLTAGGDSPLHF
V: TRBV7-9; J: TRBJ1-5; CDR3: CASSFGQNQPQHF
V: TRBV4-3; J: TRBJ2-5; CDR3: CASSQDTSRETQYF
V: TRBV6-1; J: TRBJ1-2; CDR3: CASSESPSLGYTF
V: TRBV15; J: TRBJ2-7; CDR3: CATSRSGTRLAGAYEQYF
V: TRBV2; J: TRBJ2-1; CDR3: CASRGGQGYNEQFF
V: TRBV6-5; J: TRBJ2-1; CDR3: CASSYSTRSNEQFF
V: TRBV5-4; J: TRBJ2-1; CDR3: CASSYRKWLEPYNEQFF
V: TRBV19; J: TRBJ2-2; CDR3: CASRDRGQTGELFF
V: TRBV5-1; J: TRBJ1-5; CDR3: CASSPTGYDQPQHF
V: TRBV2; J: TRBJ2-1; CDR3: CASSPSGGSYNEQFF
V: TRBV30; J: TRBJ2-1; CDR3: CASSSGGADEQFF
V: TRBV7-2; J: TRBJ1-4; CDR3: CASSLLSGNEKLFF
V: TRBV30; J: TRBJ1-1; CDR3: CAWSGRGAAFF
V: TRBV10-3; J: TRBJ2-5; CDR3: CAINGGTGEETQYF
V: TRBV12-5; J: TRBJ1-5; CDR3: CASGLVITRNPPNQPQHF
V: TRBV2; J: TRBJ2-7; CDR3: CASLSTPREQYF
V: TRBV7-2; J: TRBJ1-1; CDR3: CASSPGLTNTEAFF
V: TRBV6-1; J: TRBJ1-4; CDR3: CASSEYRGQGEKLFF
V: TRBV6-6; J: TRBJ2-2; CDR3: CAVNTGSGTGELFF
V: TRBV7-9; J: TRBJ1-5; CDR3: CASSATVIGNQPQHF
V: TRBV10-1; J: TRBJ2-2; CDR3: CASSEIAGGTSNTGELFF
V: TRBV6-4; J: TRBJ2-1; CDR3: CASGPTFDNEQFF
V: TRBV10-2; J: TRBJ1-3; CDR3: CASSDSFNTIYF
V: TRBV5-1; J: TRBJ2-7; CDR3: CASSGTGYEQYF
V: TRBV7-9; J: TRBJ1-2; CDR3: CASSTLTDYYGYTF
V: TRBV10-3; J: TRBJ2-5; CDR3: CAISSAEESQYF
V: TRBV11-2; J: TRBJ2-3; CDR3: CASSHTSGGADTQYF
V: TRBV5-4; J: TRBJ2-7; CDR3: CASSLDSGGTPYEQYF
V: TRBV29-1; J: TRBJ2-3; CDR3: CSGQTEVPYLSDTQYF
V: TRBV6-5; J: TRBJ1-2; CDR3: CASTRGYGYTF
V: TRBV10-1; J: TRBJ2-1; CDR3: CASSESSASSYNEQFF
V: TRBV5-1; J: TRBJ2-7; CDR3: CASSFSSYEQYF
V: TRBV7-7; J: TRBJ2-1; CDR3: CASSLDLAGGSNEQFF
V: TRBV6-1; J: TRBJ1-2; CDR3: CASREDRVGYGYTF
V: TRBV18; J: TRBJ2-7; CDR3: CASSPIEGGSRVYEQYF
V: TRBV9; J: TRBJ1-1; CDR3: CASSMIDSNTEAFF
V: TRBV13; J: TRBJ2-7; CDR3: CASSSSGASGRHF